The rows below give T cell receptor beta chains drawn from one sample of a study of OX40 agonist ivuxolimab in advanced cancers. Assay: immunoSEQ multiplex PCR; the TCRdb copy retains only in-frame clones and omits some. The sample includes about 48,000 clones, 75% to 85% of them seen just once. The starting material was CD4+ or CD8+ T cells sorted from blood, obtained in a trial of the OX40 agonist ivuxolimab. The receptor set was obtained from an adult with an advanced solid tumor such as melanoma, head and neck, liver or kidney cancer. CDR3s include the opening cysteine and the closing phenylalanine or tryptophan. A D gene is named only where the DNA matches it firmly. Size is stated for part of the rows, as once, few or many counts, or as a class when the clone is expanded.

CDR3aa: CASSSRWGSTYEQYF; CDR3nt: TGTGCCAGCAGCTCGAGATGGGGGTCCACCTACGAGCAGTACTTC; v_gene: TRBV7-2; j_gene: TRBJ2-7; d_gene: .; abundance: .
CDR3aa: CASSYGQIWGGTEAFF; CDR3nt: TGTGCCAGCAGTTACGGTCAAATTTGGGGGGGGACTGAAGCTTTCTTT; v_gene: TRBV6-5; j_gene: TRBJ1-1; d_gene: .; abundance: .
CDR3aa: CSATTNEKLFF; CDR3nt: TGCAGCGCGACAACTAATGAAAAACTGTTTTTT; v_gene: TRBV29-1; j_gene: TRBJ1-4; d_gene: .; abundance: .
CDR3aa: CASSPLGQSYNEQFF; CDR3nt: TGTGCCAGCTCACCACTAGGACAGTCATACAATGAGCAGTTCTTC; v_gene: TRBV18; j_gene: TRBJ2-1; d_gene: .; abundance: .
CDR3aa: CASSVGGPGNTIYF; CDR3nt: TGTGCCAGCAGCGTAGGGGGACCTGGAAACACCATATATTTT; v_gene: TRBV9; j_gene: TRBJ1-3; d_gene: .; abundance: .
CDR3aa: CASSRGTSGHEQFF; CDR3nt: TGTGCCAGCAGCCGGGGGACTAGCGGCCATGAGCAGTTCTTC; v_gene: TRBV7-8; j_gene: TRBJ2-1; d_gene: TRBD2; abundance: .
CDR3aa: CASSFGGPSSNTGELFF; CDR3nt: TGCGCCAGCAGCTTTGGGGGCCCCAGTTCGAACACCGGGGAGCTGTTTTTT; v_gene: TRBV5-1; j_gene: TRBJ2-2; d_gene: .; abundance: .
CDR3aa: CAWARGQGGDEQYF; CDR3nt: TGTGCCTGGGCTCGCGGACAGGGTGGAGACGAGCAGTACTTC; v_gene: TRBV30; j_gene: TRBJ2-7; d_gene: TRBD1; abundance: .
CDR3aa: CASSQGDSSYNEQFF; CDR3nt: TGTGCCAGCAGTCAAGGGGACAGTTCCTACAATGAGCAGTTCTTC; v_gene: TRBV2; j_gene: TRBJ2-1; d_gene: TRBD1; abundance: .
CDR3aa: CASSLEIQRNEKLFF; CDR3nt: TGTGCCAGCAGCTTAGAAATTCAGAGGAATGAAAAACTGTTTTTT; v_gene: TRBV7-9; j_gene: TRBJ1-4; d_gene: .; abundance: .
CDR3aa: CASSLLGGGGGKTQYF; CDR3nt: TGTGCCAGCAGCCTCCTCGGCGGGGGAGGAGGAAAGACCCAGTACTTC; v_gene: TRBV5-5; j_gene: TRBJ2-5; d_gene: TRBD2; abundance: .
CDR3aa: CASSLRRRDTEAFF; CDR3nt: TGTGCCAGCAGCCTACGACGTCGGGACACTGAAGCTTTCTTT; v_gene: TRBV7-9; j_gene: TRBJ1-1; d_gene: .; abundance: .
CDR3aa: CASSSWTGDGNTIYF; CDR3nt: TGCGCCAGCAGCTCGTGGACAGGGGACGGAAACACCATATATTTT; v_gene: TRBV5-1; j_gene: TRBJ1-3; d_gene: TRBD1; abundance: .
CDR3aa: CASSYSTSSDQPQHF; CDR3nt: TGTGCCAGCAGTTACTCTACATCCTCAGATCAGCCCCAGCATTTT; v_gene: TRBV6-5; j_gene: TRBJ1-5; d_gene: .; abundance: .
CDR3aa: CASSLARLDYGYTF; CDR3nt: TGTGCCAGCAGCTTAGCTCGGCTCGACTATGGCTACACCTTC; v_gene: TRBV7-2; j_gene: TRBJ1-2; d_gene: .; abundance: .
CDR3aa: CASSMRGGPDYGYTF; CDR3nt: TGTGCCAGTAGTATGCGCGGGGGCCCCGACTATGGCTACACCTTC; v_gene: TRBV19; j_gene: TRBJ1-2; d_gene: .; abundance: .
CDR3aa: CASSGRRQGAIYEQYF; CDR3nt: TGTGCCAGTAGTGGAAGGCGACAGGGGGCTATCTACGAGCAGTACTTC; v_gene: TRBV19; j_gene: TRBJ2-7; d_gene: TRBD1; abundance: .
CDR3aa: CASSEYRNTGELFF; CDR3nt: TGTGCCAGCAGTGAATACAGGAACACCGGGGAGCTGTTTTTT; v_gene: TRBV2; j_gene: TRBJ2-2; d_gene: .; abundance: once
CDR3aa: CASSLGGTNEKLFF; CDR3nt: TGTGCCAGCAGCTTAGGGGGGACTAATGAAAAACTGTTTTTT; v_gene: TRBV7-2; j_gene: TRBJ1-4; d_gene: .; abundance: .
CDR3aa: CASSLAPGVRETQYF; CDR3nt: TGTGCCAGCAGCTTAGCGCCAGGGGTTCGGGAGACCCAGTACTTC; v_gene: TRBV7-2; j_gene: TRBJ2-5; d_gene: .; abundance: .
CDR3aa: CASSGLEDSPLHF; CDR3nt: TGTGCCAGCTCGGGCCTGGAGGATTCACCCCTCCACTTT; v_gene: TRBV6-5; j_gene: TRBJ1-6; d_gene: .; abundance: .
CDR3aa: CASSTRTGQETQYF; CDR3nt: TGTGCCAGCTCAACACGGACAGGGCAAGAGACCCAGTACTTC; v_gene: TRBV18; j_gene: TRBJ2-5; d_gene: TRBD1; abundance: .
CDR3aa: CASSVGGLRAGELFF; CDR3nt: .; v_gene: TRBV7-2; j_gene: TRBJ2-2; d_gene: .; abundance: .
CDR3aa: CASSLMGPGAGNEKLFF; CDR3nt: TGTGCCAGCAGCTTAATGGGTCCCGGGGCGGGTAATGAAAAACTGTTTTTT; v_gene: TRBV7-2; j_gene: TRBJ1-4; d_gene: .; abundance: .
CDR3aa: CASSPAAGGITDTQYF; CDR3nt: TGTGCCAGCAGTCCAGCTGCGGGGGGAATCACAGATACGCAGTATTTT; v_gene: TRBV7-2; j_gene: TRBJ2-3; d_gene: TRBD2; abundance: .
CDR3aa: CASSYSTTQETQYF; CDR3nt: TGTGCCAGCAGTTACTCGACGACGCAAGAGACCCAGTACTTC; v_gene: TRBV6-5; j_gene: TRBJ2-5; d_gene: .; abundance: .